A single sample is the source of the 19 T cell receptor beta chains below, sequenced in a study of shared clonotypes between healthy human individuals. Sequencing was performed with immunoSEQ multiplex PCR; in TCRdb, only in-frame clones are kept and a portion is missing. The table records some 470,000 clones, less than 80% of them present only once. Material: PBMCs. Receptors were obtained from a woman in her thirties or forties in good health. Some clones in this sample may be carry-over from other donors' samples.

This clone was counted a few times. The CDR3 region has the DNA TGTGCCAGCAGTTCCTCCCTTTTAGCTTTCTTT. Protein sequence: CASSSSLLAFF. This chain connects TRBV28 to TRBJ1-1; D is undetermined. The CDR3 extends over 11 amino acids. Germline V gene lookup returns CDR1 MDHEN and CDR2 SYDVKM. Trimming cost V 4 bases and J 10 bases, with 10 bases left between them. Variable domain in full (rest from reference TRBV28 and TRBJ1-1): DVKVTQSSRYLVKRTGEKVFLECVQDMDHENMFWYRQDPGLGLRLIYFSYDVKMKEKGDIPEGYSVSREKKERFSLILESASTNQTSMYLCASSSSLLAFFGQGTRLTVV.

This chain joins TRBV11-1 and TRBJ2-6, with D unresolved. The length of the CDR3 is 14 residues. V was pared by 5 bases and J by 3 bases, with 8 bases between. Germline CDR1 reads SGHAT; CDR2 reads FQDESV (reference sequence). CDR3 DNA: TGTGCCAGCAGCCCGATAAATGGGGCCAACGTCCTGACTTTC. Protein product: CASSPINGANVLTF.

V gene TRBV7-9 combines with J gene TRBJ1-6, with TRBD1 matching over 7 bases. CDR1 and CDR2 (germline): SEHNR, FQNEAQ (reference sequence). The CDR3 runs 15 residues. V lost 5 bases and J lost 8; bases outside the gene matches: 9. DNA of the CDR3: TGTGCCAGCAGCCGGAGGGACAGCGGGGATTCACCCCTCCACTTT. It encodes CASSRRDSGDSPLHF.

The rearrangement links TRBV4-2 to TRBJ2-7; TRBD2 matches 10 bases. V lost 5 bases and J lost 5; bases outside the gene matches: 9. Germline CDR1 is LGHNA and CDR2 is YNFKEQ. The CDR3 covers 15 residues. CDR3 loop: CASSVGLAEAHEQYF. The CDR3 DNA reads as TGTGCCAGCAGCGTTGGACTAGCGGAGGCCCACGAGCAGTACTTC.

A single count supports this clone. This sequence joins TRBV10-2 and TRBJ1-3; D call uncertain. CDR1 WSHSY and CDR2 SAAADI come from the germline V gene. Trimming took 2 bases from V and 3 from J, leaving 14 bases between them. The CDR3 totals 16 residues. The CDR3 loop reads CASSEGRTSVGNTIYF. As DNA, the CDR3 is TGCGCCAGCAGTGAGGGGAGGACGTCCGTTGGAAACACCATATATTTT.

This clone was found once. The chain is built from TRBV9 and TRBJ2-7; no clear D. CDR1 and CDR2 from the germline V gene are SGDLS and YYNGEE. Between the trimmed V and J ends, which lost 0 bases and 0 bases, there was a span of 10 bases. The length of the CDR3 is 15 residues. DNA of the CDR3: TGTGCCAGCAGCGTAGGGCAGTCCCTCTCCTACGAGCAGTACTTC. Translating it yields CASSVGQSLSYEQYF.

The chain joins TRBV27 to TRBJ1-1; D possibly corresponds to TRBD1 (5 bases). The CDR3 length is 15 residues. V lost 0 bases and J 1 base, leaving 9 bases between the germline ends. The germline gives CDR1 MNHEY, CDR2 SMNVEV (reference sequence). The CDR3: CASSLSGGPNTEAFF. CDR3 bases: TGTGCCAGCAGTTTATCGGGGGGTCCGAACACTGAAGCTTTCTTT.

This clone turned up a few times. The rearrangement links TRBV11-2 to TRBJ2-7, with D possibly TRBD2 on 6 matching bases. V lost 0 bases, J lost 6 bases, and 15 bases lay in between. Looked up from germline, CDR1 is SGHAT and CDR2 is FQNNGV. CDR3 length: 15 amino acids. The CDR3 coding sequence is TGTGCCAGCAGCTTAGATCGCTGGACTACGGGCGAGCAGTACTTC. Translated, it gives CASSLDRWTTGEQYF.

This chain uses TRBV28 with TRBJ2-7, with D possibly TRBD1 on 7 matching bases. The CDR3 extends over 11 amino acids. V was trimmed by 8 bases and J by 7 bases, leaving 12 bases between them. Germline V gene data show CDR1 as MDHEN and CDR2 as SYDVKM. CDR3 sequence reads: CASSRGREQYF. DNA for the CDR3: TGTGCCAGCTCCAGGGGGAGGGAGCAGTACTTC.

V usage is TRBV15 and J usage is TRBJ1-5, with 7 positions matching TRBD1. J was trimmed by 2 bases and V by 5 bases; bases with no gene match: 6. The germline gives CDR1 LNHNV, CDR2 YYDKDF (reference sequence). The length of the CDR3 is 15 residues. The CDR3 DNA is TGTGCCACCAGCGGAAGGACAGGAGGCAATCAGCCCCAGCATTTT. As protein: CATSGRTGGNQPQHF.

V gene TRBV2 combines with J gene TRBJ1-1; D is possibly TRBD1 (6 bases). This CDR3 is built from 11 residues. V was cut by 7 bases and J by 10 bases, with 13 bases left in between. Germline CDR1 reads SNHLY; CDR2 reads FYNNEI. The CDR3 here is CASKFGGRAFF. Written as DNA, the CDR3 is TGTGCCAGCAAATTCGGGGGGCGAGCTTTCTTT.

V and J are TRBV19 and TRBJ2-7; TRBD1 matches 8 bases. With 5 bases clipped from V and 4 bases from J, the junction kept 13 bases outside the gene matches. Germline-derived CDR1 and CDR2 are LNHDA and SQIVND (reference sequence). CDR3 size: 16 residues. CDR3 nucleotide sequence: TGTGCCAGTAGTCCCCTATACCGGGACAGGACGTACGAGCAGTACTTC. Translation gives CASSPLYRDRTYEQYF.

The chain is built from TRBV30 and TRBJ1-2; the match to TRBD1 covers 10 bases. The CDR3 runs to 14 residues. CDR1 GTSNPN and CDR2 SVGIG come from the germline V gene (reference sequence). V dropped 8 bases and J dropped 4; count of bases not matched to a gene: 10. The CDR3 loop reads CARPSGTGVYGYTF. The DNA for the CDR3 is TGTGCCCGCCCGTCCGGGACAGGGGTCTATGGCTACACCTTC.

The J gene is TRBJ2-5, the V gene TRBV5-4, with TRBD1 matching over 10 bases. Germline V gives CDR1 SGHNT, CDR2 YYREEE (reference sequence). The CDR3 consists of 18 residues. Unmatched junction bases numbered 11, after V lost 0 bases and J lost 3 bases. The CDR3 here is CASSLDPGGGQGKETQYF. The CDR3 DNA reads TGTGCCAGCAGCTTGGACCCCGGAGGGGGACAGGGGAAAGAGACCCAGTACTTC.

The J gene is TRBJ2-7, the V gene TRBV6-1, with D perhaps TRBD2 (5 bases). The CDR3 extends over 11 amino acids. Trimming removed 11 bases at V and 3 bases at J, with 11 bases between. Germline-derived CDR1 and CDR2 are MNHNS and SASEGT. For the CDR3, the DNA is TGTGCCTGCCAGGAGGTCTACGAGCAGTACTTC. This gives the protein CACQEVYEQYF.

Notes on this clone: The junction shows a germline mismatch at one end, possibly a read error. The chain recombines TRBV7-7 with TRBJ2-1; 7 bases fit TRBD2. This CDR3 has 13 residues. Germline CDR1 is SSHAT and CDR2 is FNYEAQ (reference sequence). The CDR3 region has the DNA TGTGCTAGCAGCTTAGAGGCCGGGACTAAGCAGTTCTTC. This sequence encodes CASSLEAGTKQFF.

V is TRBV18 and J is TRBJ2-7; 9 bases align to TRBD1. The CDR3 extends over 14 amino acids. The J segment lost 5 bases and the V segment lost 3 bases, leaving 5 bases of the junction unmatched. CDR1 is KGHSH and CDR2 is LQKENI in the germline V gene. CDR3 sequence (DNA): TGTGCCAGCTCACCTGGGACAGGGAACAACGAGCAGTACTTC. Amino acids: CASSPGTGNNEQYF.

Comment on this clone: This CDR3 fails to terminate in the conserved phenylalanine or tryptophan, so it likely reflects a read error. No DNA is shown, since the ends of the CDR3 on it are uncertain; the CDR3 is the one TCRdb lists. The chain is built from TRBV5-1 and TRBJ1-1. The CDR3 has 12 residues if both end residues are counted. Germline-derived CDR1 and CDR2 are SGHRS and YFSETQ. CDR3 protein: CASSLENAAPFL.

The table lists this clone with a count of one. The chain uses TRBV30 and TRBJ2-1; possible D gene TRBD1, 6 bases. The germline CDR1 and CDR2 sequences are GTSNPN and SVGIG (reference sequence). V was clipped by 4 bases and J by 0 bases, with 13 bases between them. The CDR3 runs to 15 residues. CDR3 sequence: CAWTRGSFSYNEQFF. The DNA of the CDR3 is TGTGCCTGGACTAGGGGGAGCTTCTCCTACAATGAGCAGTTCTTC.